This T cell receptor (beta chain) emerged from a study of PD-1 blockade in classical Hodgkin lymphoma. On the study more broadly: Nivolumab was given intravenously to patients at 3 mg/kg every 2 weeks.

Using immunoSEQ multiplex PCR, the repertoire was profiled, and TCRdb retains in-frame clones only, with some absent. The sample consists of over 10,000 clones, around 80% of them appearing once. Whole-study findings and limits: Baseline diversity resembling that of newly diagnosed patients was seen in complete responders.

Exposure to brentuximab vedotin varied, and each patient had relapsed following autologous stem cell transplantation. In its sample, this clone was seen a few times. Its antigen is as yet unknown. CDR3 length: 13 amino acids. Germline V gives CDR1 MNHEY, CDR2 SMNVEV (reference sequence). V lost 3 bases and J 5 bases, leaving 10 bases between the germline ends. The sequence derives from a human donor with classical Hodgkin lymphoma. This chain connects TRBV27 to TRBJ1-1; D is ambiguous. Material: peripheral blood mononuclear cells (PBMCs), obtained at baseline. CDR3 nucleotide sequence: TGTGCCAGCAGTTTCGAGTGGTATACTGAAGCTTTCTTT. This encodes CASSFEWYTEAFF.